This T cell receptor (beta chain) was recovered during a study of T cells after yellow fever vaccination (dated by TCRdb to about 2019). For the study in its entirety: The SMART-Seq v4 Ultra Low Input RNA kit was used to prepare libraries from fractions with low cell numbers. Blood was collected at multiple timepoints before and after primary and secondary immunization, and bulk PBMC replicates and cell subsets were isolated. Two healthy male donors, one aged 18 to 30 and one aged 30 to 40 years, were included in the cohort. To follow T-cell clones before and after both primary and booster YFV17D yellow fever vaccination, bulk TCR alpha and beta repertoires underwent longitudinal sequencing. Broad study findings and their caveats: A small fraction of clonotypes appeared in both the CD4 and CD8 compartments, likely as a result of convergent recombination. Only a couple of donors were included in the study, so the extent to which the findings can be generalized is limited. Compared with the primary T-cell response, the secondary T-cell response was weaker but faster, peaking on day 5 rather than day 15. Because abundant contaminating clonotypes from the bulk population could be contained in FACS-sorted repertoires, computational filtering was required. After the booster, most clones that had expanded after primary vaccination were detected again (about 95% of CD4 and around nine tenths of CD8), suggesting broad maintenance of memory.

What the treatment or condition label conveys for this sample: live attenuated yellow fever vaccine strain. PBMCs were isolated from peripheral blood using a standard Ficoll-Paque protocol. Dynabeads CD4 and CD8 positive selection kits were used to isolate CD4 and CD8 T-cell fractions. TriZol was used to extract RNA from bulk PBMCs, from CD4 and CD8 fractions, and from dextramer-positive and dextramer-negative fractions. Counted from cysteine to valine, this CDR3 has 12 amino acids. The entry retains the CDR3 DNA only, 36 bases that are in frame from base 1. Data came from an Illumina NovaSeq 6000. TCR cDNA was synthesized by 5'RACE template switching, which introduced a universal primer site and unique molecular identifiers. cDNA synthesis was primed from both the TCR alpha and TCR beta constant segments. Library amplification involved two PCR steps, and the second step added sample barcodes and sequencing adapters. Sequencing of libraries was done on Illumina HiSeq 2500 (2x100 bp) or NovaSeq (2x150 bp). On the study's bioinformatics: Demultiplexing of reads and collapsing into UMI consensus sequences were performed with MIGEC, and V(D)J alignment was carried out with MiXCR. Vaccine-responding clonotypes were defined with edgeR using replicate PBMC samples, requiring FDR below 0.01 and a log2 fold change above 5 up to day 15. Bulk clonotypes were assigned CD4 or CD8 identity according to which sequenced CD4 or CD8 repertoire held them at higher abundance. TCRdb cleaned the public reads at Q25 with fastp, built clones with MiXCR and kept in-frame beta chains. Each entry merges the rows of one CDR3 protein and shows their most common DNA and genes. TCRdb's processing, not the authors', yielded these V and J calls. The sample table holds 340,000 or so distinct CDR3 sequences, of which around 13% were seen once. The ten biggest clones cover 2.5% to 4% of the sample.

This clonotype was observed a few times. Its antigen is currently not known. No base qualities exist here, and no much larger clone lies one base off it. This receptor was identified in a man aged 18 to 29 who received the YFV17D yellow fever vaccine. The rearranged segments are TRBV3-2 and TRBJ2-7. TRBV3-2 is classified as a pseudogene. The source material was CD4+ T cells sorted from PBMCs, sampled 15 days after the yellow fever booster vaccination. The nucleotide sequence is TGTGCCAGCAGCCAAGGTCTTCACGAGCAGTACGTC. Translated, it reads CASSQGLHEQYV.